The sequence of this TCR beta chain was determined in a study of response to subunit inactivated influenza vaccine listed by TCRdb under 2018. Background on the whole study: To follow how T cells responded to a trivalent subunit inactivated influenza vaccine, the researchers relied on deep quantitative profiling of the T cell receptor repertoire. Results and caveats for the whole study, not just this receptor: According to the authors, only a limited number of new T cells may be recruited by each seasonal influenza vaccination.

Concerning this clonotype: Its target antigen remains unknown. It has no much larger one-base neighbor in the sample; base qualities were not kept.

Via the germline V gene (reference sequence), CDR1 is SGHAT and CDR2 FQDESV. From cysteine to phenylalanine, the CDR3 is 19 amino acids long. The entry retains the CDR3 DNA only, 57 bases that are in frame from base 1. From V the trimming removes 2 bases and from J it removes 5 bases, while the gene matches leave 10 bases of the junction unaccounted for. Receptor amplification or capture employed RT-PCR. The sample was run on an Illumina HiSeq 2500. The public reads were reanalyzed by TCRdb: fastp trimming at Q25, MiXCR alignment, in-frame beta chains only. CDR3 protein sequences are deduplicated, and each keeps its most common genes and DNA. For this sample the table gives about 540,000 distinct CDR3 sequences, of which less than 25% were detected only once. Roughly 2.8% of the sample rests with the top ten. This sample also belongs to another study, concerning T cells expressing NK-cell markers. The second paper further reports: TCR beta cDNA libraries were prepared using 5'RACE template switching, which introduced a universal primer site and unique molecular identifiers. TCR beta-chain repertoires were profiled in sorted CD3+CD56+NKG2C+, CD3+CD56+NKG2C- and CD3+CD56-NKG2C+ T-cell subsets from eight donors. Among the eight sequenced donors, seven were HCMV-seropositive and one was HCMV-seronegative. In several experiments an anti-gammadeltaTCR antibody was added to restrict sorting to alphabetaTCR-expressing T cells. In over 5 donors, the dominant CD3+CD56+NKG2C+ clonotypes were among the top 10 CD8+ clonotypes and accounted for 1.0-7.0% of CD8+ T cells. Those dominant clonotypes were again the most abundant among CD3+CD56-NKG2C+ cells in a handful of donors, at about 28.3-65%. Whether the expanded NKG2C-expressing T cell clones were specific for HCMV antigens remained unclear. The study sequenced eight donors, all healthy volunteers chosen at random: three men and five women. A commercial ELISA kit detecting HCMV-specific IgG in serum was used to determine HCMV serostatus. Ficoll density gradient centrifugation was used to isolate peripheral blood mononuclear cells from blood. Using Miltenyi isolation kits, CD4+ and CD8+ T cells were isolated from PBMC through magnetic immunoseparation. Priming for cDNA synthesis came from the TCR beta constant segment, and two successive PCR amplification steps followed. Libraries were sequenced as 2 x 150 bp reads on Illumina HiSeq 2000/2500, MiSeq or NextSeq. Reads were demultiplexed and grouped by UMI with MIGEC, and clonotypes were assembled and quantified with MiTCR. To remove erroneous sequences, TCR cDNA sequences were retained only when supported by two or more reads. The tcR package was used for downstream repertoire analysis, with clonotypes matched between fractions based on CDR3 nucleotide sequence plus V segment. VDJmatch was used to annotate antigen specificity against VDJdb, with one amino acid substitution in CDR3 allowed.

This TCR was recovered from a man between 50 and 59 years old who received an inactivated influenza vaccine. Donor details come from another sample of the same person, matched by shared clones. The sequenced sample was CD4+ T cells sorted from PBMCs, obtained roughly 12 days after vaccination. The V and J segments used are TRBV11-1 and TRBJ2-1; 15 central nucleotides agree with TRBD2. CDR3 reads: CASSLIGLAGGNKNNEQFF. The nucleotides read TGTGCCAGCAGCTTAATAGGACTAGCGGGGGGGAATAAAAACAATGAGCAGTTCTTC.